The rows below give T cell receptor beta chains drawn from one sample of a study of OX40 agonist ivuxolimab in advanced cancers. Using immunoSEQ multiplex PCR, the repertoire was profiled, and TCRdb retains in-frame clones only, with some absent. Of about 85,000 clones in the sample, approximately 83% were seen once. Sequencing was performed on CD4+ or CD8+ T cells sorted from blood, taken in a trial of the OX40 agonist ivuxolimab. Receptor source: an adult with an advanced solid tumor such as melanoma, head and neck, liver or kidney cancer. CDR3s include the opening cysteine and the closing phenylalanine or tryptophan. D genes are given only for firm matches. Some rows have no size entry. The others give once, few or many, or a class for an expanded clone.

size,J,D,V,DNA,CDR3
.,TRBJ1-5,.,TRBV6-6,TGTGCCAGCAGTTACAGACGCAATCAGCCCCAGCATTTT,CASSYRRNQPQHF
once,TRBJ1-5,.,TRBV4-1,TGCGCCAGCAGCCAAGTCCCGGGATGGGGCAGCAATCAGCCCCAGCATTTT,CASSQVPGWGSNQPQHF
few,TRBJ1-6,.,TRBV2,TGTGCCAGCATTAGGGGCGGGAATTCACCCCTCCACTTT,CASIRGGNSPLHF
few,TRBJ1-1,TRBD1,TRBV6-1,TGTGCCATAAATTATGGGACAGGGGGCAACACTGAAGCTTTCTTT,CAINYGTGGNTEAFF
.,TRBJ2-5,.,TRBV9,TGTGCCAGCAGCGCCTCACCGTGGGGGGCTCTTGAGACCCAGTACTTC,CASSASPWGALETQYF
.,TRBJ1-5,TRBD1,TRBV28,TGTGCCAGCAGTTTATATCAGGGGGGTCAGCCCCAGCATTTT,CASSLYQGGQPQHF
.,TRBJ1-1,TRBD1,TRBV2,TGTGCCAGCACCCTAGGACAGGGGAACACTGAAGCTTTCTTT,CASTLGQGNTEAFF
.,TRBJ2-7,.,TRBV6-5,TGTGCCAGCAGTACCGGACTCTCCTACGAGCAGTACTTC,CASSTGLSYEQYF
.,TRBJ2-3,TRBD2,TRBV9,TGTGCCAGCAGCGTAGCGGGGGGGCATTCAGATACGCAGTATTTT,CASSVAGGHSDTQYF
.,TRBJ1-4,TRBD1,TRBV5-1,TGCGCCAGCAGCTCGGGACAGGCTGTGATAAATGAAAAACTGTTTTTT,CASSSGQAVINEKLFF
.,TRBJ2-5,TRBD1,TRBV9,TGTGCCAGCAGCTCCCGGACAGGGGAAGAGACCCAGTACTTC,CASSSRTGEETQYF
.,TRBJ1-2,.,TRBV18,TGTGCCAGCTCACCGAGGGTCGCGGATGGCTACACCTTC,CASSPRVADGYTF
.,TRBJ2-3,.,TRBV7-2,TGTGCCAGCAGCTTAGGCGGAGACTTCACAGATACGCAGTATTTT,CASSLGGDFTDTQYF
.,TRBJ1-1,.,TRBV30,TGTGCCTGGAGCCGTCCCAACACTGAAGCTTTCTTT,CAWSRPNTEAFF
.,TRBJ1-5,TRBD1,TRBV19,TGTGCCAGTAGTTTTCGCGGGACAGGGCGCAATCAGCCCCAGCATTTT,CASSFRGTGRNQPQHF
.,TRBJ1-4,.,TRBV6-5,TGTGCCAGCAGTTACTCGATCGTTCGGGTGGTTGAAAAACTGTTTTTT,CASSYSIVRVVEKLFF
.,TRBJ2-7,TRBD2,TRBV27,TGTGCCAGCAGTAGGGGACTAGCGCTGCAGCGGCAGTACTTC,CASSRGLALQRQYF
.,TRBJ1-2,.,TRBV11-2,TGTGCCAGCAGCTTAGGAGGGGTGGCCACCTTC,CASSLGGVATF
few,TRBJ2-7,TRBD2,TRBV5-5,TGTGCCAGCAGCTTGTTGCCTGAATGGGGGGGCGAGCAGTACTTC,CASSLLPEWGGEQYF
.,TRBJ1-1,TRBD1,TRBV29-1,TGCAGCGTTGTGCGACAGGGTGCCACTGAAGCTTTCTTT,CSVVRQGATEAFF
.,TRBJ2-1,.,TRBV9,TGTGCCAGCAGCGTGAGTCAGGGATTTCTCAATGAGCAGTTCTTC,CASSVSQGFLNEQFF
once,TRBJ1-4,.,TRBV5-1,TGCGCCAGCAGGTTCGCGGCAACTAATGAAAAACTGTTTTTT,CASRFAATNEKLFF
few,TRBJ1-5,.,TRBV5-5,TGTGCCAGCAGCTACGACAGGAGCAATCAGCCCCAGCATTTT,CASSYDRSNQPQHF
.,TRBJ1-6,TRBD1,TRBV4-1,TGCGCCAGCAGCAACCTTTTCGGGACAGGGGTTCTCTATAATTCACCCCTCCACTTT,CASSNLFGTGVLYNSPLHF
.,TRBJ2-7,TRBD2,TRBV11-2,TGTGCCAGCAGCCCGCCGGGGGGGCAAGGCTACGAGCAGTACTTC,CASSPPGGQGYEQYF
few,TRBJ1-1,.,TRBV9,TGTGCCAGCAGCGTATCCCCGGATGAAGCTTTCTTT,CASSVSPDEAFF
.,TRBJ2-3,TRBD2,TRBV7-3,TGTGCCAGCAGCCCGAGGGCGAGCGGGGGTGGAATGGATACGCAGTATTTT,CASSPRASGGGMDTQYF
.,TRBJ1-4,TRBD1,TRBV6-1,TGTGCCAGCAGTGAAGCGAGGGGACAGGGGAGGGAAAAACTGTTTTTT,CASSEARGQGREKLFF
.,TRBJ2-2,.,TRBV6-5,TGTGCCAGCAGTTATATTTCCGCCGGGGAGCTGTTTTTT,CASSYISAGELFF
.,TRBJ2-3,.,TRBV6-6,TGTGCCAGCAGTTACGATGGCGGGGGCACAGATACGCAGTATTTT,CASSYDGGGTDTQYF
.,TRBJ2-7,TRBD2,TRBV18,TGTGCCAGCTCACCACCCGTCAGCGGGGGCCACGAGCAGTACTTC,CASSPPVSGGHEQYF
once,TRBJ1-1,.,TRBV6-5,TGTGCCACCCTTGGGCTTGGGGGGGGTGAAGCTTTCTTT,CATLGLGGGEAFF